These 6 T cell receptor delta chains share one sample of origin, sequenced in a study of gamma-delta chains in newborns, infants, children. TCRdb re-called the reads with CATT. The sample records 4,600 or so delta-chain clones, around 3.1% being singletons. Sequencing was carried out using blood. All receptors derive from a child who was a newborn, infant or young child, either healthy, febrile or measles-vaccinated (not recorded which).

Regarding this clone: A clone one base away is much larger, so this may be a read error. This chain joins TRDV2 and TRDJ2; TRDD3 matches at 8 bases. Germline values: CDR1 GEAIGNYY, CDR2 EKD. Unmatched junction bases numbered 6, after V lost 3 bases and J lost 4 bases. There are 15 residues in the CDR3. CDR3 DNA sequence: TGTGCCTGTGACCTACTGGGGGCTACGACAGCACAACTCTTCTTT. Its protein product is CACDLLGATTAQLFF.

As to this clone: The TCRdb record carries a much larger clone's protein, which differs from this DNA's translation at residue 10; a read error is the likely cause, and the protein listed here is the DNA translation. The chain joins TRDV2 to TRDJ3; 7 positions match TRDD3. V lost 0 bases to trimming and J lost 2 bases; unmatched junction nucleotides: 6. The CDR3 contains 18 residues. Germline V lookup: CDR1 GEAIGNYY, CDR2 EKD. As DNA, the CDR3 is TGTGCCTGTGACACCGGTTGGGGGAGCCCCTGGGACACCCGACAGATGTTTTTC. It translates to CACDTGWGSPWDTRQMFF.

The sample holds a few counts of this clone. A much larger clone differs from this one at a single base, so this may be a read error. The V gene is TRDV2, the J gene TRDJ3, with 11 bases matching TRDD3. Per the germline V gene, CDR1 is GEAIGNYY and CDR2 is EKD. The CDR3 runs 19 residues. The CDR3 DNA reads as TGTGCCTGTGACCGACTGGGGGATAGGAGCTCCTGGGGCACCCGACAGATGTTTTTC. Protein: CACDRLGDRSSWGTRQMFF.

This clone appeared a few times. Only one base separates this from a far larger clonotype, so it likely reflects a read error. At the DNA level, this CDR3 is encoded by other sequences in the same sample as well. This chain uses TRDV2 with TRDJ3, with TRDD3 matching 12 bases. The CDR3 is 20 residues long. Germline lookup yields CDR1 GEAIGNYY and CDR2 EKD. The CDR3 protein is CACDKVLGDTRIWDTRQMFF. The CDR3 coding sequence is TGTGCCTGTGACAAAGTACTGGGGGATACAAGGATCTGGGACACTCGACAGATGTTTTTC.

With regard to this clone: A far more abundant clone sits one base away, making this likely a read error. The chain is built from TRDV2 and TRDJ3; 8 bases line up with TRDD3. The CDR3 is 19 amino acids. The germline V gene encodes CDR1 GEAIGNYY and CDR2 EKD. The CDR3 sequence is CACDTSYWGPSWDTRRMFF. The DNA for the CDR3 is TGTGCCTGTGACACCTCGTACTGGGGGCCGTCCTGGGACACCCGACGGATGTTTTTC.

By share of the sample, this clone is medium-sized. This chain uses TRDV1 with TRDJ1, with 11 positions matching TRDD3. The CDR3 spans 19 residues. Germline trimming cut 0 bases from V and 0 bases from J; bases unmatched to any gene: 9. Germline V CDR1 and CDR2: TSWWSYY, QGS. The CDR3 sequence is CALGELGWGIRRYTDKLIF. The DNA for the CDR3 is TGTGCTCTTGGGGAACTGGGGTGGGGGATACGCCGTTACACCGATAAACTCATCTTT.